Listed below are T cell receptor beta chains from one sample, sequenced in a study of early T cells in non-severe SARS-CoV-2 infection. Using its own MiXCR run on the 5' RACE reads, TCRdb lists one record per CDR3 protein. The sample lists some 52,000 distinct CDR3 sequences, around 7.5% seen once, with about a tenth in the top ten. Material: whole blood. These receptors came from an adult who was a healthcare worker with PCR-confirmed SARS-CoV-2 infection or an uninfected control (not recorded which). Each CDR3 is given with its conserved first and last residue. A D gene is named only where the DNA matches it firmly. Expanded clones get a size class; other rows say once, few or many, or leave the size out.

J | V | D | size | CDR3 | DNA
TRBJ2-7 | TRBV6-5 | - | - | CASSYSRSYEQYF | TGTGCCAGCAGTTACTCGAGGAGCTACGAGCAGTACTTC
TRBJ2-7 | TRBV20-1 | TRBD1 | few | CSARTGIGVSYEQYF | TGCAGTGCCCGGACAGGGATCGGGGTTTCCTACGAGCAGTACTTC
TRBJ2-7 | TRBV20-1 | TRBD1 | many | CSATGTGSSYEQYF | TGCAGTGCTACAGGGACAGGGAGCTCCTACGAGCAGTACTTC
TRBJ1-3 | TRBV7-2 | - | - | CASSLARGTIYF | TGTGCCAGCAGCTTGGCCCGAGGCACCATATATTTT
TRBJ2-7 | TRBV12-3/TRBV12-4 | TRBD2 | few | CASSLTSGRGEQYF | TGTGCCAGCAGTTTGACTAGCGGGAGGGGCGAGCAGTACTTC
TRBJ1-1 | TRBV12-3/TRBV12-4 | - | few | CASSLKWDTEAFF | TGTGCCAGCAGTCTTAAATGGGACACCGAAGCTTTCTTT
TRBJ2-2 | TRBV7-9 | - | few | CASSQTAGTGELFF | TGTGCCAGCAGCCAGACGGCGGGCACCGGGGAGCTGTTTTTT
TRBJ2-1 | TRBV6-5 | - | many | CASSYGGDPHLDEQFF | TGTGCCAGCAGTTACGGTGGGGACCCACATCTGGATGAGCAGTTCTTC
TRBJ2-3 | TRBV6-1 | TRBD2 | many | CASSLGPAGGDTQYF | TGTGCCAGCAGCCTAGGCCCAGCGGGAGGGGATACGCAGTATTTT
TRBJ1-1 | TRBV4-2 | TRBD1 | many | CASSQELDRGTEAFF | TGTGCCAGCAGCCAAGAACTGGACAGGGGTACTGAAGCTTTCTTT
TRBJ2-1 | TRBV11-2 | - | - | CASSLEERSSYNEQFF | TGTGCCAGCAGCTTAGAAGAGCGGAGCTCCTACAATGAGCAGTTCTTC
TRBJ2-7 | TRBV19 | - | few | CASRQSRDTGYEQYF | TGTGCCAGTAGGCAAAGCCGGGACACAGGCTACGAGCAGTACTTC
TRBJ2-5 | TRBV7-2 | - | many | CASSLPSGETQYF | TGTGCCAGCAGCCTCCCGTCGGGTGAGACCCAGTACTTC
TRBJ1-5 | TRBV24-1 | TRBD1 | - | CATSDPSTGDLQPQHF | TGTGCCACCAGTGACCCGTCGACAGGGGATCTTCAGCCCCAGCATTTT
TRBJ2-1 | TRBV20-1 | TRBD2 | many | CSASLAGVDNEQFF | TGCAGTGCTAGTTTAGCGGGAGTTGACAATGAGCAGTTCTTC
TRBJ2-3 | TRBV9 | - | - | CASSVARSSTDTQYF | TGTGCCAGCAGCGTAGCCCGTTCTAGCACAGATACGCAGTATTTT
TRBJ2-7 | TRBV7-9 | - | few | CASSSTRAEQYF | TGTGCCAGCAGCTCCACCCGGGCCGAGCAGTACTTC
TRBJ2-5 | TRBV7-6 | - | - | CASSRGGETQYF | TGTGCCAGCAGCCGGGGAGGAGAGACCCAGTACTTC
TRBJ1-1 | TRBV5-4 | - | many | CASRSQEAGENTEAFF | TGTGCCAGCAGGTCGCAAGAGGCAGGCGAGAACACTGAAGCTTTCTTT
TRBJ2-7 | TRBV20-1 | TRBD2 | many | CSAGTSGSEQYF | TGCAGTGCTGGGACTAGCGGGAGCGAGCAGTACTTC
TRBJ2-2 | TRBV4-3 | - | - | CASSLVGGPTGELFF | TGCGCCAGCAGTTTGGTAGGAGGCCCCACCGGGGAGCTGTTTTTT
TRBJ2-1 | TRBV5-8 | - | - | CASSFRPDNEQFF | TGTGCCAGCAGCTTTCGTCCGGACAATGAGCAGTTCTTC
TRBJ1-2 | TRBV30 | - | many | CAWRRTHGGYTF | TGTGCCTGGAGGAGAACTCACGGTGGCTACACCTTC
TRBJ2-2 | TRBV6-5 | TRBD2 | - | CASSYTASGGAAGELFF | TGTGCCAGCAGTTACACAGCTAGCGGGGGGGCCGCCGGGGAGCTGTTTTTT
TRBJ1-5 | TRBV24-1 | - | many | CATSDVRVGDNQPQHF | TGTGCCACCAGTGATGTGAGGGTTGGCGACAATCAGCCCCAGCATTTT
TRBJ2-2 | TRBV4-1 | - | few | CASSKGHGNTGELFF | TGCGCCAGCAGCAAGGGACATGGGAACACCGGGGAGCTGTTTTTT
TRBJ2-1 | TRBV7-2 | TRBD2 | - | CASSLGLRTSNEQFF | TGTGCCAGCAGCTTAGGCTTGAGGACTAGCAATGAGCAGTTCTTC
TRBJ2-3 | TRBV24-1 | TRBD2 | few | CATSDPASGGGDTQYF | TGTGCCACCAGTGATCCCGCTAGCGGGGGAGGAGATACGCAGTATTTT
TRBJ2-7 | TRBV18 | - | - | CASSAGDSYYEQYF | TGTGCCAGCTCCGCCGGCGACAGCTACTACGAGCAGTACTTC
TRBJ2-2 | TRBV11-2 | - | once | CASSLDPGELFF | TGTGCCAGCAGCTTAGATCCCGGGGAGCTGTTTTTT
TRBJ1-4 | TRBV5-5 | TRBD1 | many | CASSRQGSETTNEKLFF | TGTGCCAGCAGCCGACAGGGAAGCGAGACAACTAATGAAAAACTGTTTTTT
TRBJ2-4 | TRBV4-3 | TRBD2 | few | CASSQARLAGQLAKNIQYF | TGCGCCAGCAGCCAAGCCAGGCTAGCGGGACAGCTAGCCAAAAACATTCAGTACTTC
TRBJ2-1 | TRBV12-5 | - | few | CASGLKLNSYNEQFF | TGTGCTAGTGGTTTGAAGCTTAACTCCTACAATGAGCAGTTCTTC
TRBJ1-5 | TRBV2 | - | - | CASSAPGSGSNLRNNQPQHF | TGTGCCAGCAGTGCTCCTGGTTCGGGGAGTAATTTGAGGAACAATCAGCCCCAGCATTTT
TRBJ2-5 | TRBV5-1 | TRBD2 | few | CASSLPGLALETQYF | TGCGCCAGCAGCTTGCCGGGACTAGCGCTGGAGACCCAGTACTTC